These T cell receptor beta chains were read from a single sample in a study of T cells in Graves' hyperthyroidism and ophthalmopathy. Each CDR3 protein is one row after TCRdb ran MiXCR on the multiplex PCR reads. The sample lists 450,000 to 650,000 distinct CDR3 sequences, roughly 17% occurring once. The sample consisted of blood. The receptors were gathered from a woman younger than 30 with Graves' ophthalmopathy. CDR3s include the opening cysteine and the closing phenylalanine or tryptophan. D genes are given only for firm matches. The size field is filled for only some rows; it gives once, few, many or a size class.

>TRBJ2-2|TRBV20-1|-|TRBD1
TGCAGTGCTAGAGCCCGGACAGGGGTCAACACCGGGGAGCTGTTTTTT
CSARARTGVNTGELFF
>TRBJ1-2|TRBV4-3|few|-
TGCGCCAGCAGCCATGAGACAGCTTACTATGGCTACACCTTC
CASSHETAYYGYTF
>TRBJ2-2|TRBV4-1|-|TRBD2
TGCGCCAGCAGCCCGGGGGGGCGGGAGTTCACCGGGGAGCTGTTTTTT
CASSPGGREFTGELFF
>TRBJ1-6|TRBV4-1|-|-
TGCGCCAGCAGCCAAGTAGGGATTAATTCACCCCTCCACTTT
CASSQVGINSPLHF
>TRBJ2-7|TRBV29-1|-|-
TGCAGCGTTGAACGGCGCAGGGGATACGAGCAGTACTTC
CSVERRRGYEQYF
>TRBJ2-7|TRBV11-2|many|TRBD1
TGTGCCAGCAGCTCCAACAGGGGTCCCCGGAGCTCCTACGAGCAGTACTTC
CASSSNRGPRSSYEQYF
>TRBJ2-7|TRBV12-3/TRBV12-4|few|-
TGTGCCAGCAGCGGACATATCCTAACCTACGAGCAGTACTTC
CASSGHILTYEQYF
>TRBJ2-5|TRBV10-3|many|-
TGTGCCATCAGTGAGGGGAATGGGGCGGCACTCCAAGAGACCCAGTACTTC
CAISEGNGAALQETQYF
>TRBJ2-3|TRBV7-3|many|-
TGTGCCAGCAGCCTTCAGGGTTATTCTACGCAGTATTTT
CASSLQGYSTQYF
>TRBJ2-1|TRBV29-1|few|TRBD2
TGCAGCGCCGTACCGGGACTAGCGGGAGTACATGAGCAGTTCTTC
CSAVPGLAGVHEQFF
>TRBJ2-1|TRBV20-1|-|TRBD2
TGCAGTGCTAGATCGGCTAGCGGGAGATTTGTTGCGAATGAGCAGTTCTTC
CSARSASGRFVANEQFF
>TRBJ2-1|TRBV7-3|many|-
TGTGCCAGCAGTTGGGATTCGGCCGGCGACAATGAGCAGTTCTTC
CASSWDSAGDNEQFF
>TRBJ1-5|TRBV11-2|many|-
TGTGCCAGCAGCTTAGATGGGGCTAGCAATCAGCCCCAGCATTTT
CASSLDGASNQPQHF
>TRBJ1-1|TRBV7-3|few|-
TGTGCCAGCAGCTTAACGTATCAGGGGATGAACACTGAAGCTTTCTTT
CASSLTYQGMNTEAFF
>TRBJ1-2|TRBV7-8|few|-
TGTGCCAGCAGCTTATACCCCGACAGTTATGGCTACACCTTC
CASSLYPDSYGYTF
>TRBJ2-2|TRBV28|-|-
TGTGCCAGCAGTTTAAGAGGCGGGGAGCTGTTTTTT
CASSLRGGELFF
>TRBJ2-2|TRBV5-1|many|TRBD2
TGCGCCAGCAGCTGGGGGACTAGCGGGAACACCGGGGAGCTGTTTTTT
CASSWGTSGNTGELFF
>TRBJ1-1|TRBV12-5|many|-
TGTGCTAGTGGTTTGGTATTGTTTGGACTCGGGCAGGGGAACACTGAAGCTTTCTTT
CASGLVLFGLGQGNTEAFF
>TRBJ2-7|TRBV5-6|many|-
TGTGCCAGCAGCTTGGCCAGGGCCACCTACGAGCAGTACTTC
CASSLARATYEQYF
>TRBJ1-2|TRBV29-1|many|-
TGCAGCGTTGAAAAGGGAGGTCGAGCTGGCTACACCTTC
CSVEKGGRAGYTF
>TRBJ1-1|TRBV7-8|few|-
TGTGCCAGCCGGGTATCGTTGGTCGTGGGTGAAGCTTTCTTT
CASRVSLVVGEAFF
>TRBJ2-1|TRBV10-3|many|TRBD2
TGTGCCATCAGGGGCGGTAGCGGGGGGGCCGGGAATGAGCAGTTCTTC
CAIRGGSGGAGNEQFF
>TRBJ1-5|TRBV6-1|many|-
TGTGCCAGCAGTTCCGGGCTCGGGGGTCAGCCCCAGCATTTT
CASSSGLGGQPQHF
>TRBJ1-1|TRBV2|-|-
TGTGCCAGCATTATAACGACAGGTAACACTGAAGCTTTCTTT
CASIITTGNTEAFF
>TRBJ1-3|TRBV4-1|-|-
TGCGCCAGCAGCCTCGAACCCCCCCGCTTCCACTCTGGAAACACCATATATTTT
CASSLEPPRFHSGNTIYF
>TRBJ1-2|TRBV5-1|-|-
TGCGCCAGCAGCTTGGCGTTGGGGGAGGACTATGGCTACACCTTC
CASSLALGEDYGYTF
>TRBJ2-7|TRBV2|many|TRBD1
TGTGCCAGCAGTTACCGGGACAGGGGGTACCACGAGCAGTACTTC
CASSYRDRGYHEQYF
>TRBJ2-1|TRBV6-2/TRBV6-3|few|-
TGTGCCAGCAGTTACTCGGGGGCTGACAATGAGCAGTTCTTC
CASSYSGADNEQFF
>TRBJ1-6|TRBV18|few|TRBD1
TGTGCCAGCTCACAGGGGGCAGATAATTCACCCCTCCACTTT
CASSQGADNSPLHF
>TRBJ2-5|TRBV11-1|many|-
TGTGCCAGCAGCCCGAAGGACAGATTCCAAGAGACCCAGTACTTC
CASSPKDRFQETQYF
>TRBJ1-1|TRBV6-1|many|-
TGTGCCAGCAGACACTACAGGGCCAGTGGGAGCACTGAAGCTTTCTTT
CASRHYRASGSTEAFF
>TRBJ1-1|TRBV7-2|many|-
TGTGCCAGCAGCGCACAGGGTACTGAAGCTTTCTTT
CASSAQGTEAFF
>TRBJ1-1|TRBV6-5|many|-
TGTGCCAGCAGTTACTCATCCCAGATGAACACTGAAGCTTTCTTT
CASSYSSQMNTEAFF
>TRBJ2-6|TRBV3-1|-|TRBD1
TGCGCCAGCAGCGGCGGACAGGGTATTAGTGGGGCCAACGTCCTGACTTTC
CASSGGQGISGANVLTF
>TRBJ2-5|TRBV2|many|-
TGTGCCAGCAGGAGCTCTGGGATAGGAGAGACCCAGTACTTC
CASRSSGIGETQYF
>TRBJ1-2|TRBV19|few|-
TGTGCCAGTAGTCAAATGGGAGACTATGGCTACACCTTC
CASSQMGDYGYTF
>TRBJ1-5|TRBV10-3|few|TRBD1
TGTGCCATCAGCGGGACAGCCCGGGATCAGCCCCAGCATTTT
CAISGTARDQPQHF
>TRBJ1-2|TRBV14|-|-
TGTGCCAGCAGCCAAGCGGGGGGACACTATGGCTACACCTTC
CASSQAGGHYGYTF
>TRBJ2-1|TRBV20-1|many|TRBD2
TGCAGTGCTAGAGATAGACTAGCGGGACTACGGAGTATGAATGAGCAGTTCTTC
CSARDRLAGLRSMNEQFF
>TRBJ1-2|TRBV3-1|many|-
TGTGCCAGCAGCCAAGATTCGGTTGTGGGCTACACCTTC
CASSQDSVVGYTF
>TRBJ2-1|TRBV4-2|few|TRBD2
TGTGCCAGCAGCCAAGTGGGCGGGGGGGCCGATAATGAGCAGTTCTTC
CASSQVGGGADNEQFF
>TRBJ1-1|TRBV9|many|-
TGTGCCAGCAGCGTAGGTACAACACGTTACACTGAAGCTTTCTTT
CASSVGTTRYTEAFF
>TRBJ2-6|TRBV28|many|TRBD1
TGTGCCAGCAGTTCCGGGACAGGGGACGGGGCCAACGTCCTGACTTTC
CASSSGTGDGANVLTF
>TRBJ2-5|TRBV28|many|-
TGTGCCAGCAGTTTGAGCAGCTCCCGGACCCAGTACTTC
CASSLSSSRTQYF
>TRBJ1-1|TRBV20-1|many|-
TGCAGTGCCCAGGGTCTTCACACTGAAGCTTTCTTT
CSAQGLHTEAFF
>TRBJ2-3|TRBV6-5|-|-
TGTGCCAGCAGTTACTCCCTGACCTTCGCTGCCACAGATACGCAGTATTTT
CASSYSLTFAATDTQYF
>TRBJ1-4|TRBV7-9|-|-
TGTGCCAGCAGCTCGCCGACAGAGACTAATGAAAAACTGTTTTTT
CASSSPTETNEKLFF
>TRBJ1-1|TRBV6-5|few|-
TGTGCCAGCAGTTACGCGGGGGCGAACACTGAAGCTTTCTTT
CASSYAGANTEAFF
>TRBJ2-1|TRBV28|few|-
TGTGCCAGCAGCCCCCATGGACAGAACAATGAGCAGTTCTTC
CASSPHGQNNEQFF
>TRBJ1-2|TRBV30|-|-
TGTGCCTGGAGGAGGGGATCGAAGGGCTATGGCTACACCTTC
CAWRRGSKGYGYTF
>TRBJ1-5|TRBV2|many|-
TGTGCCAGCAGTGAAAGAGGAAATAGCAATCAGCCCCAGCATTTT
CASSERGNSNQPQHF